The 32 T cell receptor beta chains below were found in one sample sequenced in a study of T cell responses to AZD1222 COVID-19 vaccine. Assay: immunoSEQ multiplex PCR; the TCRdb copy retains only in-frame clones and omits some. Of over 110,000 clones listed, 75% to 90% are singletons. Here the sequenced sample was peripheral blood, taken on day 0 of AZD1222 vaccination. The receptors come from an adult in good health.

The chain joins TRBV5-1 to TRBJ2-7, with TRBD2 matching over 8 bases. CDR1 SGHRS and CDR2 YFSETQ come from the germline V gene. J lost 0 bases, V lost 2 bases, and 7 bases had no gene match. This CDR3 has 16 amino acids. The DNA of the CDR3 is TGCGCCAGCAGCTTCCTTGTGACTAGCGACTCCTACGAGCAGTACTTC. Encoded protein: CASSFLVTSDSYEQYF.

V usage is TRBV11-2 and J usage is TRBJ2-3, with TRBD2 matching 8 bases. The CDR3 covers 16 residues. V shed 5 bases, J shed 2 bases, and the junction held 9 bases outside the gene matches. The germline V gene encodes CDR1 SGHAT and CDR2 FQNNGV. CDR3 bases: TGTGCCAGCAGCACCCGAGGAGCGGGGGTCACAGATACGCAGTATTTT. This gives the protein CASSTRGAGVTDTQYF. The variable domain in full, with the rest retrieved from reference TRBV11-2 and TRBJ2-3, is EAGVAQSPRYKIIEKRQSVAFWCNPISGHATLYWYQQILGQGPKLLIQFQNNGVVDDSQLPKDRFSAERLKGVDSTLKIQPAKLEDSAVYLCASSTRGAGVTDTQYFGPGTRLTVL.

This chain links TRBV19 with TRBJ1-2; D unclear. Trimming stripped 6 bases from V and 8 bases from J, with 10 bases between. Germline assignment: CDR1 LNHDA and CDR2 SQIVND (reference sequence). The CDR3 runs 11 residues. CDR3 sequence reads: CASRDGNGYTF. The DNA for the CDR3 is TGTGCCAGTAGGGATGGTAACGGCTACACCTTC.

As regards this clone: This CDR3 is also generated by other DNA sequences in the sample. V gene TRBV5-1 combines with J gene TRBJ2-1, with D possibly TRBD2 on 6 matching bases. The CDR3 is 15 residues long. Trimming cost V 0 bases and J 4 bases, with 11 bases left between them. Germline CDR1 SGHRS, CDR2 YFSETQ. CDR3 protein: CASSLGLAQYNEQFF. The CDR3 DNA reads TGCGCCAGCAGCTTGGGGCTAGCGCAGTACAATGAGCAGTTCTTC.

This rearrangement joins TRBV5-1 to TRBJ2-5, with TRBD2 matching 7 bases. V was clipped by 2 bases and J by 4 bases; unmatched bases: 5. This CDR3 has 14 residues. Germline V gene sequence: CDR1 SGHRS, CDR2 YFSETQ. The CDR3 bases are TGCGCCAGCAGCTTAGGCGGGAGATCAGAGACCCAGTACTTC. It codes for CASSLGGRSETQYF.

The chain employs TRBV6-5 and TRBJ2-7; the D gene is possibly TRBD2 (6 bases). The CDR3 loop spans 13 amino acids. Trimming shortened V by 5 bases and J by 7 bases, and 15 bases separated the two germline ends. From germline, CDR1 is MNHEY and CDR2 SVGAGI. For the CDR3, the DNA is TGTGCCAGCAGTACAACCGGGACTCTTGAGCAGTACTTC. As protein: CASSTTGTLEQYF.

The CDR3 loop is CASSAEETQYF. For the CDR3, the DNA is TGTGCCAGCAGCGCTGAAGAGACCCAGTACTTC. V usage is TRBV9 and J usage is TRBJ2-5; D gene unclear. Per the germline V gene, CDR1 is SGDLS and CDR2 is YYNGEE. CDR3 length: 11 amino acids. Trimming removed 3 bases from V and 3 bases from J, with 3 bases in between. Full variable domain (remainder filled in from reference TRBV9 and TRBJ2-5): DSGVTQTPKHLITATGQRVTLRCSPRSGDLSVYWYQQSLDQGLQFLIQYYNGEERAKGNILERFSAQQFPDLHSELNLSSLELGDSALYFCASSAEETQYFGPGTRLLVL.

This clone was picked up one time. The chain carries TRBV19 and TRBJ1-1, with D unresolved. This CDR3 is built from 14 residues. V was clipped by 2 bases and J by 0 bases, with 7 bases between them. Germline lookup yields CDR1 LNHDA and CDR2 SQIVND (reference sequence). CDR3 in DNA: TGTGCCAGTAGTATAAGAGGGATGAACACTGAAGCTTTCTTT. It specifies CASSIRGMNTEAFF.

The chain combines TRBV5-1 with TRBJ2-6, with a weak D call TRBD1 (6 bases). V lost 5 bases and J lost 2, with 23 bases in between. This CDR3 contains 19 residues. Germline lookup yields CDR1 SGHRS and CDR2 YFSETQ. The CDR3 protein is CASSYGSNRATPGANVLTF. In DNA, the CDR3 is TGCGCCAGCAGTTATGGGAGTAACAGGGCCACCCCTGGGGCCAACGTCCTGACTTTC.

The chain uses TRBV2 and TRBJ2-1; TRBD1 matches 7 bases. Germline-derived CDR1 and CDR2 are SNHLY and FYNNEI. V trimming: 0 bases; J trimming: 4 bases; junction bases outside the gene matches: 9. The CDR3 runs to 17 residues. The CDR3 protein is CASSEALRPGGYNEQFF. CDR3 DNA sequence: TGTGCCAGCAGTGAAGCGCTTCGCCCAGGGGGATACAATGAGCAGTTCTTC.

The chain is built from TRBV10-1 and TRBJ2-1; 12 positions agree with TRBD2. Looked up from germline, CDR1 is WNHNN and CDR2 is SYGVQD (reference sequence). The trim removed 5 bases at V and 7 bases at J, leaving 9 bases unmatched. The CDR3 sequence is 16 residues long. CDR3 protein: CASSNLLAGGGNEQFF. CDR3 in DNA: TGCGCCAGCAGTAACCTACTAGCGGGAGGAGGGAATGAGCAGTTCTTC.

V gene TRBV2 combines with J gene TRBJ2-3; D remains unclear. The germline V gene has CDR1 SNHLY and CDR2 FYNNEI. The germline V and J ends were trimmed by 6 bases and 8 bases, with 21 bases remaining between them. This CDR3 comprises 15 residues. The DNA of the CDR3 is TGTGCCAGCAGAGGCGGCCCCATCCTAACGGGTACGCAGTATTTT. Protein product: CASRGGPILTGTQYF.

The rearrangement joins TRBV2 to TRBJ2-7; D remains unclear. V was clipped by 8 bases and J by 1 base, with 9 bases between them. Germline CDR1 is SNHLY and CDR2 is FYNNEI. The CDR3 has 12 amino acids. The CDR3 loop reads CASLTASYEQYF. The CDR3 nucleotides are TGTGCCAGCCTTACAGCTTCCTACGAGCAGTACTTC. Full variable domain (outside the CDR3, taken from reference TRBV2 and TRBJ2-7): EPEVTQTPSHQVTQMGQEVILRCVPISNHLYFYWYRQILGQKVEFLVSFYNNEISEKSEIFDDQFSVERPDGSNFTLKIRSTKLEDSAMYFCASLTASYEQYFGPGTRLTVT.

In DNA form, the CDR3 reads TGTGCCAGCAGTTTAGAGGGCTGGGGCACCCACACAGATACGCAGTATTTT. This encodes CASSLEGWGTHTDTQYF. The chain combines TRBV27 with TRBJ2-3, with D possibly called TRBD1 or TRBD2 (5 bases each). The CDR3 consists of 17 residues. The V end was cut by 2 bases, the J end by 2 bases, with 17 bases between. The germline CDR1 and CDR2 sequences are MNHEY and SMNVEV (reference sequence).

The table lists this clone with a few counts. J is TRBJ2-1 and V is TRBV6-5; possibly TRBD1 for D (5 bases). The CDR3 sequence is 12 residues long. With 8 bases removed from V and 9 bases from J, the gap between germline ends came to 14 bases. The germline gives CDR1 MNHEY, CDR2 SVGAGI. The CDR3, as DNA: TGTGCCAGCCGTACCAGGGTTGGTGAGCAGTTCTTC. Its protein product is CASRTRVGEQFF.

The chain has TRBV7-6 and TRBJ1-5, with D hard to call. The germline V gene encodes CDR1 SGHVS and CDR2 FNYEAQ. The CDR3 totals 13 residues. Trimming took off 1 base at V and 12 bases at J, with 13 bases between the two ends. CDR3 DNA sequence: TGTGCCAGCAGCTTAGTTGAGGAAGCTGACCAGCATTTT. Its protein is CASSLVEEADQHF.

The CDR3 here is CASGLGNQPQHF. In nucleotides, the CDR3 is TGTGCCAGCGGATTGGGGAATCAGCCCCAGCATTTT. The chain is built from TRBV7-9 and TRBJ1-5; the D is unclear. The CDR3 is 12 amino acids. Germline V gives CDR1 SEHNR, CDR2 FQNEAQ (reference sequence). Trimming took off 8 bases at V and 4 bases at J, with 9 bases between the two ends.

V gene TRBV27 combines with J gene TRBJ1-2; 7 nucleotides line up with TRBD1. Per germline, CDR1 MNHEY and CDR2 SMNVEV (reference sequence). The CDR3 is 14 residues long. The J segment lost 7 bases and the V segment lost 6 bases, leaving 11 bases of the junction unmatched. CDR3 in DNA: TGTGCCAGCAGCCATAATGCAGGGGGAAGTGGCTACACCTTC. As protein: CASSHNAGGSGYTF.

This chain uses TRBV7-2 with TRBJ2-3; D possibly uses TRBD1 or TRBD2 (5 bases each). The germline gives CDR1 SGHTA, CDR2 FQGNSA. This CDR3 is 15 amino acids long. The germline V and J ends were trimmed by 5 bases and 4 bases, with 16 bases remaining between them. Here the CDR3 reads CASSPGRSQADTQYF. The CDR3 nucleotides read TGTGCCAGCAGCCCGGGGCGGAGTCAGGCAGATACGCAGTATTTT.

The rearrangement links TRBV28 to TRBJ1-5; the match to TRBD1 covers 8 bases. In germline, CDR1 is MDHEN, CDR2 SYDVKM. The CDR3 spans 17 residues. Unmatched junction bases numbered 9, after V lost 4 bases and J lost 1 base. CDR3 nucleotide sequence: TGTGCCAGCAGTTCCCTCCAGGGGGCTAGGAGCAATCAGCCCCAGCATTTT. It encodes CASSSLQGARSNQPQHF. Looking up the rest from reference TRBV28 and TRBJ1-5 gives the full variable domain: DVKVTQSSRYLVKRTGEKVFLECVQDMDHENMFWYRQDPGLGLRLIYFSYDVKMKEKGDIPEGYSVSREKKERFSLILESASTNQTSMYLCASSSLQGARSNQPQHFGDGTRLSIL.

The CDR3 loop reads CASSPEGYGYTF. The CDR3 nucleotides read TGCGCCAGCAGCCCGGAGGGGTATGGCTACACCTTC. The chain carries TRBV5-1 and TRBJ1-2; possibly TRBD1 for D (5 bases). Trimming shortened V by 4 bases and J by 5 bases, and 9 bases separated the two germline ends. The CDR3 loop spans 12 amino acids. CDR1 and CDR2 (germline): SGHRS, YFSETQ.

On this clone: Germline is not matched at one junction end, which may reflect a read error. V gene TRBV7-7 combines with J gene TRBJ2-1, with 7 bases identical to TRBD2. CDR3 length equals 15 residues. Germline V gives CDR1 SSHAT, CDR2 FNYEAQ (reference sequence). CDR3 loop: CASSLRSGPYNEQFF. CDR3 nucleotide sequence: TGTGCTAGCAGCTTGCGTAGCGGGCCCTACAATGAGCAGTTCTTC.

The chain carries TRBV2 and TRBJ2-7; D might be TRBD2 (5 bases). V lost 0 bases to trimming and J lost 2 bases, with 8 bases between them. This CDR3 has 14 residues. Per the germline V gene, CDR1 is SNHLY and CDR2 is FYNNEI. Here the CDR3 DNA reads TGTGCCAGCAGTGAAGCTCCGGGAACCTACGAGCAGTACTTC. Translated, it gives CASSEAPGTYEQYF.

The chain uses TRBV6-5 and TRBJ1-2; D is uncertain. Germline values: CDR1 MNHEY, CDR2 SVGAGI. Trimming cost V 7 bases and J 6 bases, with 12 bases left between them. The CDR3 has 12 residues. The CDR3 is CASTARPDGYTF. Here the CDR3 DNA reads TGTGCCAGCACCGCTCGGCCGGATGGCTACACCTTC.

This sequence joins TRBV12-3 or TRBV12-4 and TRBJ1-4, with D unresolved. V lost 4 bases, J lost 7 bases, and 7 bases lay in between. The CDR3 length is 12 residues. The CDR3 DNA sequence: TGTGCCAGCAGTTATACGGGTGAAAAACTGTTTTTT. This encodes CASSYTGEKLFF.

The chain carries TRBV19 and TRBJ1-5; no clear D. The V end lost 3 bases, the J end lost 6 bases, and 9 bases lay between the germline ends. CDR3 size: 13 residues. From germline, CDR1 is LNHDA and CDR2 SQIVND (reference sequence). CDR3 DNA sequence: TGTGCCAGTAGTATGTCGGAGAGTCAGCCCCAGCATTTT. Protein sequence: CASSMSESQPQHF.

This chain joins TRBV7-9 and TRBJ1-6; 9 bases align to TRBD1. The CDR3 totals 15 residues. Germline assignment: CDR1 SEHNR and CDR2 FQNEAQ (reference sequence). V gave up 1 base and J gave up 10 bases; unmatched junction bases: 5. The CDR3 region is CASSLGDRVSSPLHF. CDR3 DNA: TGTGCCAGCAGCTTAGGGGACAGGGTTTCCTCACCCCTCCACTTT.

This clone appeared once. This chain links TRBV7-2 with TRBJ1-5, with a possible D match to TRBD1 (5 bases). Deletions cut 1 base from V and 6 bases from J, with 7 bases between. The CDR3 has 13 amino acids. Germline V gives CDR1 SGHTA, CDR2 FQGNSA. DNA for the CDR3: TGTGCCAGCAGCTTAGATGGGGGTCAGCCCCAGCATTTT. It codes for CASSLDGGQPQHF.

The chain links TRBV19 to TRBJ2-5; no clear D. Trimming took 6 bases from V and 2 from J, leaving 13 bases between them. The CDR3 is 14 residues long. Germline CDR1 reads LNHDA; CDR2 reads SQIVND (reference sequence). This chain's CDR3 is CASRERHGQETQYF. The CDR3 nucleotides read TGTGCCAGTAGAGAGCGTCATGGACAAGAGACCCAGTACTTC.

The CDR3 coding sequence is TGTGCCAGCAGCCTAAGACTAGCGGGGGGCCTCTACAATGAGCAGTTCTTC. This translates into CASSLRLAGGLYNEQFF. This rearrangement joins TRBV3-1 (or the pseudogene TRBV3-2) to TRBJ2-1, with 13 bases fitting TRBD2. J lost 3 bases, V lost 4 bases, and 6 bases had no gene match. The V gene's germline CDR1 is LGHDT and CDR2 YNNKEL (reference sequence). CDR3 length: 17 residues.

This clone came up once. The V and J genes are TRBV19 and TRBJ2-7, with D possibly being TRBD1 or TRBD2 (6 bases each). The germline gives CDR1 LNHDA, CDR2 SQIVND (reference sequence). Deletions cut 3 bases from V and 2 bases from J, with 17 bases between. The CDR3 length is 16 residues. The CDR3 loop is CASSIRQGGSAYEQYF. The DNA for the CDR3 is TGTGCCAGTAGTATTAGACAAGGGGGGTCGGCCTACGAGCAGTACTTC.

This clone was counted a single time. CDR3 amino acids: CASTLGVNRGSDEKLFF. The CDR3 bases are TGTGCCAGCACCCTAGGGGTAAACCGCGGCTCGGATGAAAAACTGTTTTTT. The chain joins TRBV7-9 to TRBJ1-4, with D possibly matching TRBD1 (5 bases). CDR1 and CDR2 from the germline V gene are SEHNR and FQNEAQ (reference sequence). CDR3 length: 17 amino acids. Trimming took off 7 bases at V and 6 bases at J, with 24 bases between the two ends.